Sequencing of this T cell receptor (beta chain) was carried out in a study of blood T cell repertoires in COVID-19. Germline assignment: CDR1 MNHEY and CDR2 SVGEGT. The CDR3 is made up of 12 amino acids. V was clipped by 4 bases and J by 7 bases, with 8 bases between them. Clones were sequenced by immunoSEQ multiplex PCR, and TCRdb holds only the in-frame ones, with some missing. The sample holds about 210,000 clones, around 87% seen once. Sequenced sample: PBMCs or T cells enriched from blood (not recorded which). The receptor was derived from a woman in her thirties or forties in a cohort exposed to, infected with or recovered from COVID-19 (not recorded which). This chain uses TRBV6-2 or TRBV6-3 with TRBJ2-4; TRBD2 might be the D (5 bases). The CDR3 loop is CASSFTRNIQYF. CDR3 bases: TGTGCCAGCAGTTTCACTAGGAACATTCAGTACTTC.